This entry is about one TCR beta chain. The CDR3 runs to 16 residues. Trimming cost V 4 bases and J 0 bases; bases outside gene matches: 6. From germline, CDR1 is SGHTA and CDR2 FQGNSA. This sample stems from a study of blood T cell repertoires in COVID-19. For the study at large: Italy, Spain and the United States were the sources of the convalescent and acute COVID-19 samples. The cDNA or gDNA used as material had been derived from T cells, B-cell-depleted T cells, or PBMCs.

Per the study methods: Amplification of reference gene primers provided the estimated nucleated cell counts. Method: immunoSEQ multiplex PCR; TCRdb's copy keeps in-frame clones and lacks some. The D gene and trimming were derived from the DNA, and the V and J assignments and clone size from that table. Here the sample spans 150,000 to 200,000 clones, almost 80% being singletons. The gene calls are TRBV7-2 and TRBJ2-7; the match to TRBD1 covers 10 bases. The specimen sequenced was peripheral blood. The sequence came from a man aged 55-75 years with active or convalescent COVID-19. The CDR3: CASSSDRGLDSYEQYF. The CDR3 region has the DNA TGTGCCAGCAGCTCCGACAGGGGGCTCGACTCCTACGAGCAGTACTTC.